This T cell receptor (beta chain) came from a study of response to subunit inactivated influenza vaccine. There are many counts of this clonotype. What it recognizes is unknown. CDR3 length equals 13 residues. Germline V gives CDR1 MNHEY, CDR2 SVGEGT. The V end lost 2 bases, the J end lost 3 bases, and 6 bases lay between the germline ends. TCRdb reprocessed the RT-PCR reads with MiXCR, giving one entry per CDR3 protein. The sample holds more than 150,000 distinct CDR3 sequences; around 11% are singletons and the top ten take around 35%. Study-wide findings and caveats: Each seasonal influenza vaccination recruits few new T cells, the authors suggested.

This specimen consisted of CD8+ T cells sorted from PBMCs, obtained 23 months after vaccination. The genes are TRBV6-2 or TRBV6-3 and TRBJ2-3; D unresolved. The sequence was obtained from a man between 50 and 69 years old who received an inactivated influenza vaccine. In DNA form, the CDR3 reads TGTGCCAGCAGTTACCCTCATACAGATACGCAGTATTTT. Its translation: CASSYPHTDTQYF.